This T cell receptor (beta chain) was recovered during a study of OX40 agonist ivuxolimab in advanced cancers. The CDR3 is 15 amino acids. The ends were cut back, 6 bases at V and 0 bases at J, with 12 bases in the middle. Looked up from germline, CDR1 is MNHNY and CDR2 is SVGAGI (reference sequence). Sequenced by immunoSEQ multiplex PCR; TCRdb stores in-frame clones only, minus some. This table has 99,000 or so clones, around 94% appearing once. Study-level findings and limits: Relative to CD4+ cells, CD8+ T cells on average had more expanded clones. Clonal expansion from baseline to week 6 occurred in both CD4+ and CD8+ T cells.

Note on this clone: Its antigen is currently unknown.

The source was CD4+ or CD8+ T cells sorted from blood, collected in a trial of the OX40 agonist ivuxolimab. This TCR was sampled from an adult with an advanced solid tumor such as melanoma, head and neck, liver or kidney cancer. The rearrangement uses TRBV6-6 and TRBJ1-3; D unresolved. The DNA for the CDR3 is TGTGCCAGCAGGGGATCCTTCTCCTCTGGAAACACCATATATTTT. Translating gives CASRGSFSSGNTIYF.